One sample yielded the 31 T cell receptor beta chains listed below, sequenced in a study of control samples from healthy donors and cancer patients. Repertoires were generated with immunoSEQ multiplex PCR, while TCRdb's copy carries only in-frame clones and drops some. Of some 120,000 clones in the sample, approximately 93% are singletons; the top ten hold approximately 8%. Material for sequencing was blood. These receptors came from a woman between 18 and 30 years old in good health.

J is TRBJ1-1 and V is TRBV28; no definite D call. The CDR3 has 13 amino acids. Looked up from germline, CDR1 is MDHEN and CDR2 is SYDVKM. V lost 2 bases and J 7 bases, leaving 11 bases between the germline ends. The CDR3 sequence is CASSLSTDIEAFF. In DNA form, the CDR3 reads TGTGCCAGCAGTTTAAGTACAGACATTGAAGCTTTCTTT.

This clone was recorded once. This chain links TRBV4-1 with TRBJ2-1, with TRBD2 as a possible D gene (6 bases). This CDR3 spans 12 amino acids. The V end lost 4 bases, the J end lost 6 bases, and 7 bases lay between the germline ends. The V gene's germline CDR1 is MGHRA and CDR2 YSYEKL. CDR3: CASSPSANEQFF. The DNA for the CDR3 is TGCGCCAGCAGCCCTAGCGCCAATGAGCAGTTCTTC.

The chain couples TRBV18 to TRBJ2-1, with D perhaps TRBD2 (6 bases). The germline V and J ends were trimmed by 5 bases and 0 bases, with 11 bases remaining between them. The CDR3 contains 15 residues. Germline CDR1 is KGHSH and CDR2 is LQKENI. The CDR3 region is CASSFGRSSYNEQFF. The CDR3 nucleotides read TGTGCCAGCTCATTTGGGAGGAGCTCCTACAATGAGCAGTTCTTC. Looking up the rest from reference TRBV18 and TRBJ2-1 gives the full variable domain: NAGVMQNPRHLVRRRGQEARLRCSPMKGHSHVYWYRQLPEEGLKFMVYLQKENIIDESGMPKERFSAEFPKEGPSILRIQQVVRGDSAAYFCASSFGRSSYNEQFFGPGTRLTVL.

This clone was observed a single time. The chain is built from TRBV28 and TRBJ1-2; D unresolved. The CDR3 covers 14 residues. V shed 3 bases and J shed 5 bases, with 13 bases lying between them. From germline, CDR1 is MDHEN and CDR2 SYDVKM. Here the CDR3 reads CASSFPSAFYGYTF. The CDR3 nucleotides read TGTGCCAGCAGTTTCCCTAGTGCTTTTTATGGCTACACCTTC.

This clone showed up just a few times. The chain carries TRBV6-2 or TRBV6-3 and TRBJ1-2; 7 bases match TRBD1. CDR3 length: 12 residues. Germline CDR1 is MNHEY and CDR2 is SVGEGT. The ends lost 6 bases at V and 3 bases at J; junction bases unmatched: 1. In nucleotides, the CDR3 is TGTGCCAGCAGCGACAGGGACTATGGCTACACCTTC. It specifies CASSDRDYGYTF.

The V and J genes are TRBV10-3 and TRBJ2-1; D tentatively reads TRBD1 or TRBD2 (6 bases each). There are 13 residues in the CDR3. Germline values: CDR1 ENHRY, CDR2 SYGVKD. V was clipped by 5 bases and J by 8 bases, with 13 bases between them. The CDR3 nucleotides read TGTGCCATCAGTTGGAACAGGGAGGATGAGCAGTTCTTC. This codes for CAISWNREDEQFF.

The V call is TRBV7-3, the J call TRBJ2-2, with 11 bases lining up with TRBD1. The germline V gene has CDR1 SGHTA and CDR2 FQGTGA. The junction had 2 bases not matched to a gene; V was cut back by 2 bases and J by 6 bases. The CDR3 has 15 amino acids. CDR3 protein: CASSLWTGGPGELFF. In DNA, the CDR3 is TGTGCCAGCAGCTTATGGACAGGGGGCCCCGGGGAGCTGTTTTTT.

V gene TRBV19 combines with J gene TRBJ1-6; D gene unclear. V was cut by 3 bases and J by 8 bases, with 11 bases left in between. Germline V gives CDR1 LNHDA, CDR2 SQIVND (reference sequence). This CDR3 is 14 amino acids long. CDR3 DNA sequence: TGTGCCAGTAGTATCTTTTCGGCGGATTCACCCCTCCACTTT. Protein product: CASSIFSADSPLHF.

The V and J genes are TRBV6-2 or TRBV6-3 and TRBJ2-6; no definite D call. Trimming left V 3 bases short and J 0 bases short, with 9 bases between. Germline CDR1 is MNHEY and CDR2 is SVGEGT. The length of the CDR3 is 16 residues. The CDR3 loop is CASSYGLFSGANVLTF. The CDR3, as DNA: TGTGCCAGCAGTTATGGCCTATTCTCTGGGGCCAACGTCCTGACTTTC.

This chain uses TRBV30 with TRBJ1-5; 8 nucleotides agree with TRBD1. V was clipped by 2 bases and J by 7 bases; unmatched bases: 4. Germline lookup yields CDR1 GTSNPN and CDR2 SVGIG (reference sequence). This CDR3 contains 13 residues. This CDR3 reads CAWSQQGDQPQHF. In DNA, the CDR3 is TGTGCCTGGAGTCAACAGGGGGACCAGCCCCAGCATTTT.

The rearrangement uses TRBV9 and TRBJ1-2; D gene uncertain. The ends were cut back, 2 bases at V and 2 bases at J, with 4 bases in the middle. Germline-derived CDR1 and CDR2 are SGDLS and YYNGEE. CDR3 length equals 12 residues. Written as DNA, the CDR3 is TGTGCCAGCAGCGTGTTAAACTATGGCTACACCTTC. It yields the protein CASSVLNYGYTF.

The rearrangement uses TRBV4-2 and TRBJ2-3; TRBD2 aligns across 10 bases. Germline assignment: CDR1 LGHNA and CDR2 YNFKEQ. CDR3 size: 19 residues. Trimming cost V 0 bases and J 4 bases; bases outside gene matches: 13. The CDR3 protein is CASSQDLRRPSGRPDTQYF. The CDR3 DNA reads as TGTGCCAGCAGCCAAGACCTCAGGAGGCCTAGCGGGAGACCAGATACGCAGTATTTT.

The chain links TRBV5-8 to TRBJ2-7; 12 bases match TRBD1. This CDR3 spans 15 amino acids. Per the germline V gene, CDR1 is SGHTS and CDR2 is YDEGEE. With 7 bases clipped from V and 9 bases from J, the junction kept 14 bases outside the gene matches. This CDR3 is CASLQSGTGGAGQYF. The CDR3 DNA is TGTGCCAGCCTCCAATCCGGGACAGGGGGCGCGGGGCAGTACTTC.

In DNA form, the CDR3 reads TGTGCCAGCAGCTTAGGGTGGGCTAGAGAGACCCAGTACTTC. Its translation: CASSLGWARETQYF. V and J are TRBV7-9 and TRBJ2-5, with D hard to call. The CDR3 totals 14 residues. The V end was cut by 1 base, the J end by 4 bases, with 10 bases between. From germline, CDR1 is SEHNR and CDR2 FQNEAQ (reference sequence).

The sample holds one count of this clone. The J gene is TRBJ2-7, the V gene TRBV5-1, with TRBD2 identical over 8 bases. V trimming: 7 bases; J trimming: 0 bases; junction bases outside the gene matches: 12. The germline CDR1 and CDR2 sequences are SGHRS and YFSETQ. There are 16 residues in the CDR3. This CDR3 is CASRAGAPRSSYEQYF. Here the CDR3 DNA reads TGCGCCAGCCGAGCGGGGGCGCCTAGGAGCTCCTACGAGCAGTACTTC.

The chain uses TRBV9 and TRBJ1-1; 7 bases are shared with TRBD1. This CDR3 spans 17 amino acids. V trimming: 3 bases; J trimming: 0 bases; junction bases outside the gene matches: 11. Germline V gene data show CDR1 as SGDLS and CDR2 as YYNGEE. CDR3 sequence reads: CASSDSREGQLNTEAFF. As DNA, the CDR3 is TGTGCCAGCAGCGACAGTAGGGAGGGACAGCTGAACACTGAAGCTTTCTTT.

The chain uses TRBV24-1 and TRBJ1-2; D possibly corresponds to TRBD1 (6 bases). There are 14 residues in the CDR3. Germline V gives CDR1 KGHDR, CDR2 SFDVKD. V lost 7 bases and J 5 bases, leaving 16 bases between the germline ends. The CDR3 reads CATREDSSPYGYTF. The CDR3 DNA follows: TGTGCCACCAGGGAGGACAGTAGCCCGTATGGCTACACCTTC.

The V gene is TRBV6-2 or TRBV6-3, the J gene TRBJ1-1; 10 bases are shared with TRBD1. With 5 bases clipped from V and 0 bases from J, the junction kept 9 bases outside the gene matches. Germline CDR1 is MNHEY and CDR2 is SVGEGT. The CDR3 is made up of 17 amino acids. DNA for the CDR3: TGTGCCAGCAGTCTCCGGGACAGGGGAAGTATGAACACTGAAGCTTTCTTT. Protein: CASSLRDRGSMNTEAFF.

The chain recombines TRBV11-3 with TRBJ2-7; 8 bases are a match to TRBD2. The germline V gene encodes CDR1 SGHNT and CDR2 YENEEA. With 2 bases clipped from V and 1 base from J, the junction kept 1 base outside the gene matches. The CDR3 contains 14 residues. CDR3 amino acids: CASSLTSGSYEQYF. DNA for the CDR3: TGTGCCAGCAGCTTAACTAGCGGTTCCTACGAGCAGTACTTC.

This rearrangement joins TRBV3-1 (or the pseudogene TRBV3-2) to TRBJ2-3; D gene ambiguous. V dropped 1 base and J dropped 6 bases, with 8 bases sitting between them. CDR1 is LGHDT, CDR2 YNNKEL, per germline (reference sequence). The CDR3 totals 13 residues. The CDR3 nucleotides read TGTGCCAGCAGCCAAGTCAAAGGGGATACGCAGTATTTT. It specifies CASSQVKGDTQYF.

The J gene is TRBJ2-2, the V gene TRBV9, with D possibly being TRBD2 (5 bases). The V end lost 0 bases, the J end lost 4 bases, and 16 bases lay between the germline ends. CDR3 length: 17 residues. CDR1 is SGDLS, CDR2 YYNGEE, per germline. CDR3 sequence: CASSVEILVRSTGELFF. CDR3 nucleotides: TGTGCCAGCAGCGTAGAAATACTAGTTCGTTCCACCGGGGAGCTGTTTTTT.

The gene calls are TRBV29-1 and TRBJ1-1, with D possibly being TRBD1 (5 bases). The V gene's germline CDR1 is SQVTM and CDR2 ANQGSEA. Trimming left V 4 bases short and J 6 bases short, with 12 bases between. The CDR3 runs 12 residues. The chain's CDR3 is CSVAAGGAEAFF. CDR3 sequence (DNA): TGCAGCGTTGCGGCGGGGGGGGCTGAAGCTTTCTTT.

The chain employs TRBV3-1 (or the pseudogene TRBV3-2) and TRBJ2-3; D possibly corresponds to TRBD1 (6 bases). CDR3 length equals 15 residues. V gave up 2 bases and J gave up 5 bases, with 14 bases separating them. The germline V gene has CDR1 LGHDT and CDR2 YNNKEL (reference sequence). CDR3 region: CASSQPGAVVDTQYF. In nucleotides, the CDR3 is TGTGCCAGCAGCCAACCAGGGGCTGTCGTAGATACGCAGTATTTT.

J is TRBJ1-3 and V is TRBV18; TRBD1 matches at 10 bases. J gave up 4 bases and V 3 bases, and 15 bases lay outside the gene matches. The CDR3 covers 19 residues. Germline CDR1 and CDR2: KGHSH and LQKENI. In nucleotides, the CDR3 is TGTGCCAGCTCACCCGTCCCGGGACAGGGGCGAGGGCAGGGAAACACCATATATTTT. Translated, it gives CASSPVPGQGRGQGNTIYF.

This clone has a single count. The chain employs TRBV7-9 and TRBJ2-7; TRBD2 matches 11 bases. Losses at the gene ends were 5 bases for V and 3 bases for J; bases not matched to a gene: 15. Germline CDR1 and CDR2: SEHNR and FQNEAQ (reference sequence). CDR3 length: 18 residues. CDR3 residues: CASSASGIAGGPSYEQYF. The CDR3 nucleotides read TGTGCCAGCAGCGCGTCTGGAATAGCGGGAGGGCCAAGCTACGAGCAGTACTTC.

This sequence joins TRBV7-2 and TRBJ1-6; D is possibly TRBD1 (5 bases). The CDR3 extends over 16 amino acids. V gave up 6 bases and J gave up 0 bases, with 12 bases separating them. Germline assignment: CDR1 SGHTA and CDR2 FQGNSA. The CDR3 DNA follows: TGTGCCAGCAGGGGGAACAGGAACTCCTATAATTCACCCCTCCACTTT. Its protein is CASRGNRNSYNSPLHF. The whole variable domain, remainder taken from reference TRBV7-2 and TRBJ1-6, is GAGVSQSPSNKVTEKGKDVELRCDPISGHTALYWYRQSLGQGLEFLIYFQGNSAPDKSGLPSDRFSAERTGGSVSTLTIQRTQQEDSAVYLCASRGNRNSYNSPLHFGNGTRLTVT.

CDR3 sequence reads: CASSSLGPDGGTQYF. CDR3 nucleotide sequence: TGTGCCAGCAGTTCCCTTGGGCCTGATGGGGGTACGCAGTATTTT. The rearrangement uses TRBV27 and TRBJ2-3; D may match TRBD1 or TRBD2 (5 bases each). Per the germline V gene, CDR1 is MNHEY and CDR2 is SMNVEV (reference sequence). CDR3 size: 15 residues. The V end lost 4 bases, the J end lost 8 bases, and 19 bases lay between the germline ends.

In its sample, this clone was seen once. The rearrangement uses TRBV18 and TRBJ2-5, with a weak D call TRBD1 (5 bases). Looked up from germline, CDR1 is KGHSH and CDR2 is LQKENI. The CDR3 sequence is 13 residues long. The V end lost 4 bases, the J end lost 2 bases, and 8 bases lay between the germline ends. Here the CDR3 reads CASSQGIQETQYF. CDR3 coding DNA: TGTGCCAGCTCACAGGGGATACAAGAGACCCAGTACTTC. Together with reference TRBV18 and TRBJ2-5, the CDR3 gives the full variable domain: NAGVMQNPRHLVRRRGQEARLRCSPMKGHSHVYWYRQLPEEGLKFMVYLQKENIIDESGMPKERFSAEFPKEGPSILRIQQVVRGDSAAYFCASSQGIQETQYFGPGTRLLVL.

This clone was observed a single time. The chain has TRBV5-1 and TRBJ2-7, with TRBD1 matching 12 bases. CDR3 length: 14 amino acids. V lost 4 bases, J lost 6 bases, and 5 bases stayed unmatched. Germline CDR1 and CDR2: SGHRS and YFSETQ. As DNA, the CDR3 is TGCGCCAGCAGCACCGGGACAGGGGGCCTCGAGCAGTACTTC. It translates to CASSTGTGGLEQYF.

This clone was found once. The chain employs TRBV5-6 and TRBJ2-5, with 12 bases that match TRBD2. The CDR3 sequence is 16 residues long. The V and J ends lost 4 bases and 1 base, in that order; junction bases with no gene match: 5. CDR1 is SGHDT, CDR2 YYEEEE, per germline. CDR3 coding DNA: TGTGCCAGCAGCGCACTAGCGGGGGGATCCCAAGAGACCCAGTACTTC. Translation: CASSALAGGSQETQYF.

The chain combines TRBV20-1 with TRBJ2-3, with D unclear. Germline assignment: CDR1 DFQATT and CDR2 SNEGSKA (reference sequence). The CDR3 spans 17 residues. Trimming cost V 3 bases and J 2 bases, with 21 bases left between them. This chain's CDR3 is CSASDLLPPTATDTQYF. As DNA, the CDR3 is TGCAGTGCTAGTGACTTATTACCTCCGACCGCCACAGATACGCAGTATTTT.